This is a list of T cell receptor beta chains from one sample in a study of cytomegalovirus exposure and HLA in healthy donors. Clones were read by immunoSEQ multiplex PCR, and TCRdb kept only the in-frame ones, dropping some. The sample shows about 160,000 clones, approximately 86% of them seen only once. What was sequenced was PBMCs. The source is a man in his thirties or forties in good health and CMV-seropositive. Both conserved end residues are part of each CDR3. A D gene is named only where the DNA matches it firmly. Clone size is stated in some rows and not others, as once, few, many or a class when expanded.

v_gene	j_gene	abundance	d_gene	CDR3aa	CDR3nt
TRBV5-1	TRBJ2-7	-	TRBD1	CASSLGAGTDYEQYF	TGCGCCAGCAGCTTGGGCGCCGGGACAGACTACGAGCAGTACTTC
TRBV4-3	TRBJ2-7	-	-	CASSQERGGYEQYF	TGCGCCAGCAGCCAAGAACGGGGAGGCTACGAGCAGTACTTC
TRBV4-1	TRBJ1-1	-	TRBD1	CASSPTGKVNTEAFF	TGCGCCAGCAGCCCGACAGGGAAGGTTAACACTGAAGCTTTCTTT
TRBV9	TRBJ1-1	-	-	CASSAGGINTEAFF	TGTGCCAGCAGCGCCGGGGGAATCAACACTGAAGCTTTCTTT
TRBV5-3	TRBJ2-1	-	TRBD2	CARSPSGASYNEQFF	TGTGCCAGAAGCCCTAGCGGGGCCTCCTACAATGAGCAGTTCTTC
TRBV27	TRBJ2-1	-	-	CASSLSHSHEQFF	TGTGCCAGCAGTTTATCCCACAGCCATGAGCAGTTCTTC
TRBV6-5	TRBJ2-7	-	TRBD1	CASRPLTGVEDEQYF	TGTGCCAGCAGGCCCCTGACAGGGGTAGAGGACGAGCAGTACTTC
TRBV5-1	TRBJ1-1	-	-	CASSLLGGGSTEAFF	TGCGCCAGCAGCTTGCTCGGGGGGGGGAGCACTGAAGCTTTCTTT
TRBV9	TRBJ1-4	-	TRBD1	CASSVGQGLQNEKLFF	TGTGCCAGCAGCGTCGGACAGGGCCTTCAAAATGAAAAACTGTTTTTT
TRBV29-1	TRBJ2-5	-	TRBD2	CSVELAGTNQETQYF	TGCAGCGTTGAGTTGGCAGGGACTAACCAAGAGACCCAGTACTTC
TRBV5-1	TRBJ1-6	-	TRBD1	CASSLVSRDSVYNSPLHF	TGCGCCAGCAGCTTAGTCTCCCGGGACAGCGTTTATAATTCACCCCTCCACTTT
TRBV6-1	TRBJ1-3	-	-	CASSGRLQEGAGNTIYF	TGTGCCAGCAGTGGCAGACTTCAGGAGGGAGCTGGAAACACCATATATTTT
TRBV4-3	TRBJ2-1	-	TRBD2	CASSQSPLAGGLVRGINEQFF	TGCGCCAGCAGCCAATCTCCTCTGGCGGGGGGTTTAGTTCGTGGGATCAATGAGCAGTTCTTC
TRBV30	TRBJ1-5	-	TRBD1	CAWSGTDQPQHF	TGTGCCTGGTCTGGGACAGATCAGCCCCAGCATTTT
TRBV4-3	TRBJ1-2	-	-	CASSQDSAGAAYGYTF	TGCGCCAGCAGCCAAGACTCAGCGGGGGCCGCCTATGGCTACACCTTC
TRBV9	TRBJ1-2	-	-	CASSVVRLTANYGYTF	TGTGCCAGCAGCGTAGTTCGCCTAACAGCCAACTATGGCTACACCTTC
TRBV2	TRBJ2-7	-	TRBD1	CASKTGTGGSYEQYF	TGTGCCAGCAAAACCGGGACAGGGGGTTCCTACGAGCAGTACTTC
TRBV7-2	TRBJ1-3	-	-	CASSFPGLYSGNTIYF	TGTGCCAGCAGCTTCCCGGGACTGTACTCTGGAAACACCATATATTTT
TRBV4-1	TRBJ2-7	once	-	CASSQDSRGYEQYF	TGCGCCAGCAGCCAAGATAGCAGGGGTTACGAGCAGTACTTC
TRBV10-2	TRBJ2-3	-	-	CASSEGGDTQYF	TGCGCCAGCAGTGAGGGCGGCGATACGCAGTATTTT
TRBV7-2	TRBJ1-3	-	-	CASSRPGDNSGNTIYF	TGTGCCAGCAGCCGGCCAGGGGATAACTCTGGAAACACCATATATTTT
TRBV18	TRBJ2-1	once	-	CASSPVGISYNEQFF	TGTGCCAGCTCACCAGTCGGTATCTCCTACAATGAGCAGTTCTTC
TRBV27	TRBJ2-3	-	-	CASSLWDKLGTDTQYF	TGTGCCAGCAGTTTATGGGACAAGTTAGGCACAGATACGCAGTATTTT
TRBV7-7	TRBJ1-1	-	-	CASSYNRATEAFF	TGTGCTAGCAGCTATAACAGAGCCACTGAAGCTTTCTTT
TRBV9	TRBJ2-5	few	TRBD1	CASSRGQGAETQYF	TGTGCCAGCAGCCGCGGACAGGGGGCAGAGACCCAGTACTTC
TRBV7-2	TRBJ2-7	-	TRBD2	CASRLLPGGVDEQYF	TGTGCCAGCAGACTACTACCGGGGGGGGTCGACGAGCAGTACTTC
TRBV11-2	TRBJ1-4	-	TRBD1	CASSADRGNEKLFF	TGTGCCAGCAGCGCTGACAGGGGAAATGAAAAACTGTTTTTT
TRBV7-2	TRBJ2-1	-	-	CASSFQRSVSYNEQFF	TGTGCCAGCAGCTTTCAGAGGTCAGTCTCCTACAATGAGCAGTTCTTC
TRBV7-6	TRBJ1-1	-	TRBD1	CASSFQGGTEAFF	TGTGCCAGCAGCTTTCAGGGGGGAACTGAAGCTTTCTTT
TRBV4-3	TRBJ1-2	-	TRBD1	CASSQDARGNYGYTF	TGCGCCAGCAGCCAAGACGCCAGGGGGAACTATGGCTACACCTTC
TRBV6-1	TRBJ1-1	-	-	CASSDAGMNTEAFF	TGTGCCAGCAGTGATGCAGGGATGAACACTGAAGCTTTCTTT
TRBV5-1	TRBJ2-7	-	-	CASSLVRQSTYEQYF	TGCGCCAGCAGCTTGGTGAGACAGAGTACCTACGAGCAGTACTTC
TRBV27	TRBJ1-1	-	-	CASSFGGPAEAFF	TGTGCCAGCAGTTTCGGTGGGCCGGCTGAAGCTTTCTTT
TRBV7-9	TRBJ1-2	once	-	CASSLDTNGYGYTF	TGTGCCAGCAGCTTAGATACTAATGGGTATGGCTACACCTTC
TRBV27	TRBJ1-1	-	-	CASSLGRGGNTEAFF	TGTGCCAGCAGTCTCGGACGGGGGGGAAACACTGAAGCTTTCTTT
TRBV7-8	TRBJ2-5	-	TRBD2	CASSSHPLAGDQETQYF	TGTGCCAGCAGCTCGCACCCTCTAGCGGGGGACCAAGAGACCCAGTACTTC
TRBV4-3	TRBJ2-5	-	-	CASSQLRGPQETQYF	TGCGCCAGCAGCCAACTCAGGGGACCACAAGAGACCCAGTACTTC
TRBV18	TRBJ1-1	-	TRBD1	CASSPNRGFVNTEAFF	TGTGCCAGCTCACCAAACAGGGGTTTTGTGAACACTGAAGCTTTCTTT
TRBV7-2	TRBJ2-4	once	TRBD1	CASSYGQVVAKNIQYF	TGTGCCAGCAGCTATGGACAGGTCGTAGCCAAAAACATTCAGTACTTC
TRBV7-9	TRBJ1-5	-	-	CASSPPNQPQHF	TGTGCCAGCAGCCCCCCAAATCAGCCCCAGCATTTT
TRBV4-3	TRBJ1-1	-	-	CASSQGGNTEAFF	TGCGCCAGCAGCCAAGGCGGGAACACTGAAGCTTTCTTT
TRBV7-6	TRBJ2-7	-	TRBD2	CASSSGLAYEQYF	TGTGCCAGCAGCTCCGGACTAGCTTACGAGCAGTACTTC
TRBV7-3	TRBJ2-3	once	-	CASSLTPGSGGLDTQYF	TGTGCCAGCAGCTTAACCCCAGGTAGCGGCGGTTTGGATACGCAGTATTTT
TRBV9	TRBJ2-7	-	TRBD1	CASSSGTGTLGQYF	TGTGCCAGCAGCTCCGGGACAGGGACCCTCGGGCAGTACTTC
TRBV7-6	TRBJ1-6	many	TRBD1	CASSLGQGGSSPLHF	TGTGCCAGCAGCTTAGGACAGGGGGGTAGTTCACCCCTCCACTTT
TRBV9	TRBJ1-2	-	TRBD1	CASSPQGQENYGYTF	TGTGCCAGCAGCCCCCAGGGACAGGAGAACTATGGCTACACCTTC
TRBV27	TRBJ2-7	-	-	CASKAGQIINYEQYF	TGTGCCAGTAAGGCGGGACAGATCATAAACTACGAGCAGTACTTC
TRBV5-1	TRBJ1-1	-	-	CASRGGDTEAFF	TGCGCCAGCAGAGGGGGGGACACTGAAGCTTTCTTT
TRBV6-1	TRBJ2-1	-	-	CASSELGLLGYNEQFF	TGTGCCAGCAGTGAATTAGGACTTCTGGGTTACAATGAGCAGTTCTTC
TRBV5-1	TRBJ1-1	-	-	CASSLREGTEAFF	TGCGCCAGCAGCCTCCGGGAGGGCACTGAAGCTTTCTTT